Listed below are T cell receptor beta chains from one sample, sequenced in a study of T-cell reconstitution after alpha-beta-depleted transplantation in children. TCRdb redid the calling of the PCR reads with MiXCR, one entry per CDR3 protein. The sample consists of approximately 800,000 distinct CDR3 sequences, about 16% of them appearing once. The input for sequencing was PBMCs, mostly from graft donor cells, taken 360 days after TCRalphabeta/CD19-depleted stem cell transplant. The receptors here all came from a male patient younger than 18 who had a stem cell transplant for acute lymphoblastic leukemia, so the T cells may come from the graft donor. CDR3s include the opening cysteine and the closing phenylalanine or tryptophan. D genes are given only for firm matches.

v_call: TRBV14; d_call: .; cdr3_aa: CASSRWRPSSYNEQFF
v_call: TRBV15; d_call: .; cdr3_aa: CATSTVGVRETQYF
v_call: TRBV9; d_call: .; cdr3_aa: CASSVGGYRNQPQHF
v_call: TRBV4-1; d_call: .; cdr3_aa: CASSQARLPRFPYEQYF
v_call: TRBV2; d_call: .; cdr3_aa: CASSEEGGSETQYF
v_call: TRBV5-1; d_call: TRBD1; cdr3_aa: CASSSDRGVPEAFF
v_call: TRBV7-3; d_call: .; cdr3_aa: CASSLGVKQGRWETQYF
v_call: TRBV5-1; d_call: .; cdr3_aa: CASSLDRVPDTQYF
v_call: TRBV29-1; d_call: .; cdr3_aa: CSVDRERDWGSYNEQFF
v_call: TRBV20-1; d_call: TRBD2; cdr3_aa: CSAREGLAGVLVDEQYF
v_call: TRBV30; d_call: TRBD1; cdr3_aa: CACLTGSNEKLFF
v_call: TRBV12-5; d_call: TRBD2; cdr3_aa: CASGLVLASGSRNEQFF
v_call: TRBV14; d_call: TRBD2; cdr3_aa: CASSQAGLAGGSVSYEQYF
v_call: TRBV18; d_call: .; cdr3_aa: CASSRSGRGVQEAQYF
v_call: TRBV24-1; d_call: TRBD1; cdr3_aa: CATGQGDTQYF
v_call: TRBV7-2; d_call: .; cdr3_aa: CASSSRRQINEKLFF
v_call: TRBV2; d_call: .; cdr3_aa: CASIQLVPGENEQFF
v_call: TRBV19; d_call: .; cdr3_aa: CASTSGYNEQFF
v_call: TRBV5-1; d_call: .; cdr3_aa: CASSLVGPSTDTQYF
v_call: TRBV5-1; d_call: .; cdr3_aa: CASGQRETLASNEQFF
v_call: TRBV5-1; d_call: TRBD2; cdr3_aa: CASSAASGSRNTGELFF
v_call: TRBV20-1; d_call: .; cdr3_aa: CSARTSGGIQATQYF
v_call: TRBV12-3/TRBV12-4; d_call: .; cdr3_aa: CASSLGPQFF
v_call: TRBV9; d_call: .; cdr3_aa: CASSPISSTYNEQFF
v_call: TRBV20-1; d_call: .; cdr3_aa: CSARGWDEAFF
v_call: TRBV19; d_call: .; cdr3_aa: CAIRRRGVGPWDTEAFF
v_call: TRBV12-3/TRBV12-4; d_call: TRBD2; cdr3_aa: CASSLGREVEQYF
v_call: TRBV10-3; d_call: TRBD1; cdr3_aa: CAISESGTGSSPLHF
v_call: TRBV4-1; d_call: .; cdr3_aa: CASSQRKVGANYGYTF
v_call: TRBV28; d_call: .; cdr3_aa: CASSLRGKLQETQYF
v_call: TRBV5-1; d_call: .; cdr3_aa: CASRMARSYEQYF
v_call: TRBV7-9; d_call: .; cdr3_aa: CASSSLHPGPQETQYF
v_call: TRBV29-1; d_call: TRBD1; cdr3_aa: CSVSNRGGQPQHF
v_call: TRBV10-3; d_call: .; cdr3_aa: CAISDSGRVYEQYF
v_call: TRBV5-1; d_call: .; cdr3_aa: CASSLSGGTEAFF
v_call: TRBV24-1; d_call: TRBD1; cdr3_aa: CATGPGDRTGHNEQFF
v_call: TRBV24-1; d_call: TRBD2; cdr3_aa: CATSDWGTIETGELFF
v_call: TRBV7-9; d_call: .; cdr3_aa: CASTPAGRGNTF
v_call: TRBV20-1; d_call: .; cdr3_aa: CSAPETGELFF
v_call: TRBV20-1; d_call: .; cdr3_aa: CSASGHRQEVARAFF
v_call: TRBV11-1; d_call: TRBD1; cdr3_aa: CASSSRTPRGRSGANVLTF
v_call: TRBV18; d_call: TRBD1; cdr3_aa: CASSPSGQGYEQYF
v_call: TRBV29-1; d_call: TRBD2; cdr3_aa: CSVERGEGSYEQYF
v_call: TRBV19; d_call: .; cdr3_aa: CASSIGGEQYF
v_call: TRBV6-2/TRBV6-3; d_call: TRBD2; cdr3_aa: CASSPQLGLAGGPSGANVLTF
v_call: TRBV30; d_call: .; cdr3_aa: CAWSTDSWNNEQFF
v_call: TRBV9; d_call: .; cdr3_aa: CASSKLDRYTEAFF
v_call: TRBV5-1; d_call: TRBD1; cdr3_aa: CASSLAGLKGATLSYEQYF
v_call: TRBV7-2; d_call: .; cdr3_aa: CASSLRQNNEKLFF
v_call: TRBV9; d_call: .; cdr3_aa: CASSADHSNQPQHF
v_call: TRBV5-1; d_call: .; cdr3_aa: CASSSQVSGANVLTF
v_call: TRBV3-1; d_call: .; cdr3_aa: CASSPEAAGSYNEQFF
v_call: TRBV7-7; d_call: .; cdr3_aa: CASSPTGVRGETQYF
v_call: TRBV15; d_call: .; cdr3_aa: CATSRDIAGTEQYF